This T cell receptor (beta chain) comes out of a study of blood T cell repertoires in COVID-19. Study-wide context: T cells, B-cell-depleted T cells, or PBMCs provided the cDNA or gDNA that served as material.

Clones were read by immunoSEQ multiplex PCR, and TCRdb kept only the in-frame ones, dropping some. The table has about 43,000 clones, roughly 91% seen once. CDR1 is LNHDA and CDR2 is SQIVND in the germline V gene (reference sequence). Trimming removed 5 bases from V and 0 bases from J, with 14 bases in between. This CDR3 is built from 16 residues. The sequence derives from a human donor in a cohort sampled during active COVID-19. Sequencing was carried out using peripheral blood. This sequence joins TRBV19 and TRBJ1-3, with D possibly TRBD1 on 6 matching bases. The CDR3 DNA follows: TGTGCCAGTAGTTCGACAGGTGCCCTCTCTGGAAACACCATATATTTT. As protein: CASSSTGALSGNTIYF.